This T cell receptor (beta chain) is from a study of blood T cell repertoires in COVID-19 (dated by TCRdb to between 2020 and 2021). Background for the entire study: Collaborator samples came from the United States, Italy and Spain and covered acute and convalescent phases of COVID-19. A freely available public database, intended as a resource for researchers studying the immune response to SARS-CoV-2, is where the repertoires were released. Subjects who had been exposed to COVID-19, were actively infected with it, or had recovered from it provided the deeply sampled blood TCRbeta repertoires that made up the dataset. Where HLA class I and class II types were available, the types were taken from metadata supplied by the sample provider, not from assay-based typing. The prospective study material was composed of cDNA or gDNA derived from T cells, B-cell-depleted T cells, or PBMCs. Sample metadata almost always included a de-identified subject ID, COVID-19 status, age in years and sex. Samples came from the ongoing ImmuneRACE study (first 160 participants) plus 1,254 subjects from 6 global collaborators.

Results the study describes overall, beyond this receptor: The quantity of clinical and demographic metadata differed by source and by participant and was supplied without curation.

Collaborating institutions collected whole blood in K2EDTA tubes following their own protocols. Collaborator samples were shipped for TCRbeta analysis as frozen whole blood, isolated PBMCs, or DNA extracted from either sample type. TCRbeta CDR3 regions were amplified from genomic DNA using the immunoSEQ Assay, a bias-controlled multiplex PCR. The source study handled its data this way. The number of nucleated cells in each sample was estimated by amplification of reference gene primers within the assay. To quantify the absolute abundance of each unique TCRbeta CDR3 rearrangement, sequence reads were collapsed and filtered. For each sample, productive Simpson clonality was calculated as the square root of Simpson's diversity index over productive rearrangements. Drawn from immuneACCESS, this table holds only the in-frame rearrangements with V and J called that TCRdb kept. Clones are partly lost; checked studies trace under half to an unresolved V gene and leave the rest unexplained. From that table come the V and J calls and clone size; the DNA was used to work out D and trimming. For this sample there are some 97,000 clones; about nine tenths appear just once. The ten largest clones take up 5% to 6% of the sample.

To note about this clone: There is no known antigen for this receptor. The record has no base qualities; no much larger clone is one base away.

CDR1 and CDR2 were assigned from the germline V gene (reference sequence) as DFQATT and SNEGSKA. The germline V and J ends show losses of 3 bases and 0 bases respectively, and no gene match explains 9 bases of the junction. From the cysteine up to the phenylalanine, the CDR3 has a length of 17 residues. Only the CDR3 DNA is retained, 51 bases long and in frame from the first base. Sequences were obtained from peripheral blood. The receptor chain draws on TRBV20-1 and TRBJ2-4, and 9 junction bases match TRBD1. The sequence was collected from a man aged 50-60 years with acute or convalescent COVID-19. The CDR3 here reads CSASPGDRVVAKNIQYF. The sequenced DNA: TGCAGTGCTAGTCCGGGGGACAGGGTGGTAGCCAAAAACATTCAGTACTTC.